The next 18 T cell receptor beta chains were all read from a single sample in a study of blood T cell repertoires in COVID-19. Sequencing was performed with immunoSEQ multiplex PCR; in TCRdb, only in-frame clones are kept and a portion is missing. Seen here are 100,000 to 150,000 clones, around nine tenths observed once, and the top ten hold less than 5.5%. Sequencing was done on a sample of peripheral blood. The receptors come from a man between 60 and 70 years old with COVID-19, enrolled during active disease.

The chain links TRBV25-1 to TRBJ2-1; TRBD2 agrees at 8 bases. The CDR3 runs 18 residues. J was trimmed by 4 bases and V by 0 bases; bases with no gene match: 11. Germline CDR1 is MGHDK and CDR2 is SYGVNS. CDR3 region: CASSEYTGGGPLYNEQFF. CDR3 nucleotide sequence: TGTGCCAGCAGTGAATATACTGGCGGGGGGCCTCTATACAATGAGCAGTTCTTC.

The rearrangement joins TRBV19 to TRBJ1-2; 9 positions match TRBD1. The CDR3 runs 15 residues. Germline-derived CDR1 and CDR2 are LNHDA and SQIVND (reference sequence). V shed 3 bases, J shed 5 bases, and the junction held 7 bases outside the gene matches. CDR3 sequence reads: CASSIPGQGLYGYTF. The CDR3 DNA sequence: TGTGCCAGTAGTATCCCGGGACAGGGTTTATATGGCTACACCTTC.

This clone was counted a single time. The V call is TRBV19, the J call TRBJ1-6; D ambiguous. V was shortened by 4 bases and J by 6 bases, with 16 bases between the two germline ends. The CDR3 totals 16 residues. The germline gives CDR1 LNHDA, CDR2 SQIVND (reference sequence). The CDR3 loop is CASSKNPTAFNSPLHF. The DNA for the CDR3 is TGTGCCAGTAGTAAAAACCCCACAGCTTTTAATTCACCCCTCCACTTT.

This chain connects TRBV28 to TRBJ2-7, with a tentative D call TRBD1 (6 bases). V lost 7 bases and J lost 5, with 18 bases in between. Per germline, CDR1 MDHEN and CDR2 SYDVKM. CDR3 length: 14 residues. The CDR3 DNA follows: TGTGCCAGCATCCTCCCGGGACACCCGGACGAGCAGTACTTC. Its protein is CASILPGHPDEQYF.

The gene calls are TRBV7-2 and TRBJ1-1, with D possibly being TRBD1 (5 bases). CDR1 is SGHTA, CDR2 FQGNSA, per germline. V was clipped by 2 bases and J by 10 bases, with 23 bases between them. The CDR3 covers 16 residues. CDR3 sequence reads: CASSLTRSRTSSAAFF. The DNA of the CDR3 is TGTGCCAGCAGCTTAACGAGGTCCAGGACAAGTTCTGCAGCTTTCTTT.

As for this clone: The sample has other DNA sequences that encode this CDR3 too. CDR3 region: CASSSQGGSTEAFF. The CDR3, as DNA: TGTGCCAGCAGCTCCCAGGGGGGTAGCACTGAAGCTTTCTTT. The V gene is TRBV7-9, the J gene TRBJ1-1, with 7 bases matching TRBD1. CDR3 size: 14 residues. Unmatched junction bases numbered 6, after V lost 4 bases and J lost 4 bases. CDR1 is SEHNR and CDR2 is FQNEAQ in the germline V gene (reference sequence).

Only one count was recorded for this clone. The chain carries TRBV5-4 and TRBJ2-3; 10 bases are shared with TRBD2. This CDR3 is built from 15 residues. Germline V gene data show CDR1 as SGHNT and CDR2 as YYREEE (reference sequence). With 1 base clipped from V and 4 bases from J, the junction kept 3 bases outside the gene matches. Written as DNA, the CDR3 is TGTGCCAGCAGCTTGCAGCGGGGGGGTTCAGATACGCAGTATTTT. Translating it yields CASSLQRGGSDTQYF.

The chain carries TRBV7-9 and TRBJ1-2, with 9 nucleotides matching TRBD1. The CDR3 runs 13 residues. Trimming at V came to 3 bases and at J to 5 bases, leaving 1 base not matched to a gene. Germline V gene lookup returns CDR1 SEHNR and CDR2 FQNEAQ (reference sequence). This CDR3 reads CASSFGQGYGYTF. For the CDR3, the DNA is TGTGCCAGCAGCTTCGGACAGGGGTATGGCTACACCTTC.

This chain connects TRBV6-5 to TRBJ2-7, with TRBD1 matching 7 bases. CDR3 length equals 13 residues. Germline CDR1 is MNHEY and CDR2 is SVGAGI. Trimming took 6 bases from V and 3 from J; bases not matched to a gene: 5. CDR3 nucleotides: TGTGCCAGCAGAATAGCAGGGGGCTACGAGCAGTACTTC. Translating gives CASRIAGGYEQYF.

This clone turned up a few times. The chain is built from TRBV9 and TRBJ1-6; possible D gene TRBD1, 5 bases. The length of the CDR3 is 14 residues. V was trimmed by 4 bases and J by 9 bases, leaving 14 bases between them. The V gene's germline CDR1 is SGDLS and CDR2 YYNGEE. The CDR3 region is CASSSTPGVSPLHF. CDR3 sequence (DNA): TGTGCCAGCAGCTCAACGCCGGGGGTTTCACCCCTCCACTTT.

The J gene is TRBJ1-2, the V gene TRBV7-9, with D possibly being TRBD1 (5 bases). Trimming left V 0 bases short and J 8 bases short, with 7 bases between. This CDR3 contains 12 residues. The germline CDR1 and CDR2 sequences are SEHNR and FQNEAQ (reference sequence). The CDR3 sequence: CASSLAGRGYTF. Here the CDR3 DNA reads TGTGCCAGCAGCTTAGCGGGGCGAGGCTACACCTTC.

The rearrangement joins TRBV12-5 to TRBJ1-5; D unclear. Between the trimmed V and J ends, which lost 7 bases and 4 bases, there was a span of 8 bases. The V gene's germline CDR1 is LGHNT and CDR2 FRNRAP. This CDR3 contains 12 residues. In nucleotides, the CDR3 is TGTGCTAGTGCGAGAGAAAATCAGCCCCAGCATTTT. Protein: CASARENQPQHF.

The chain combines TRBV30 with TRBJ1-4; 8 bases map to TRBD1. The germline gives CDR1 GTSNPN, CDR2 SVGIG (reference sequence). The CDR3 consists of 14 residues. After removal of 1 base from V and 8 bases from J, the junction contained 6 bases not matched to a gene. The CDR3 here is CAWSAGQGGEKLFF. In DNA, the CDR3 is TGTGCCTGGAGTGCAGGACAGGGCGGCGAAAAACTGTTTTTT. Complete variable domain (other parts from reference TRBV30 and TRBJ1-4): SQTIHQWPATLVQPVGSPLSLECTVEGTSNPNLYWYRQAAGRGLQLLFYSVGIGQISSEVPQNLSASRPQDRQFILSSKKLLLSDSGFYLCAWSAGQGGEKLFFGSGTQLSVL.

The rearrangement joins TRBV6-2 or TRBV6-3 to TRBJ2-3; the match to TRBD2 covers 13 bases. Germline lookup yields CDR1 MNHEY and CDR2 SVGEGT. This CDR3 region has 19 residues. With V trimmed by 4 bases and J by 2 bases, 12 bases remained unmatched. CDR3 sequence: CASSSPGLAGLGSTDTQYF. The CDR3 nucleotides read TGTGCCAGCAGTTCACCGGGACTAGCGGGGTTGGGGTCCACAGATACGCAGTATTTT.

The rearrangement uses TRBV24-1 and TRBJ1-2; possibly TRBD1 for D (5 bases). The V end was cut by 5 bases, the J end by 2 bases, with 14 bases between. This CDR3 has 15 residues. The germline gives CDR1 KGHDR, CDR2 SFDVKD. The CDR3 loop reads CATSGGAAANYGYTF. The CDR3 nucleotides read TGTGCCACCAGTGGCGGGGCAGCCGCCAACTATGGCTACACCTTC.

The V and J genes are TRBV5-1 and TRBJ2-3; D is possibly TRBD2 (5 bases). Trimming removed 1 base at V and 0 bases at J, with 9 bases between. Germline lookup yields CDR1 SGHRS and CDR2 YFSETQ. This CDR3 comprises 15 residues. In DNA form, the CDR3 reads TGCGCCAGCAGCTTGTACGGGGATAGCACAGATACGCAGTATTTT. It yields the protein CASSLYGDSTDTQYF.

This clone was seen a single time. CDR3 in amino acids: CASSPLRGEAFF. The CDR3, as DNA: TGTGCCAGCAGCCCATTGCGGGGAGAAGCTTTCTTT. The genes are TRBV5-4 and TRBJ1-1, with no clear D. Per germline, CDR1 SGHNT and CDR2 YYREEE (reference sequence). The germline V and J ends were trimmed by 4 bases and 8 bases, with 12 bases remaining between them. The CDR3 spans 12 residues. The variable domain in full, completed from reference TRBV5-4 and TRBJ1-1, reads ETGVTQSPTHLIKTRGQQVTLRCSSQSGHNTVSWYQQALGQGPQFIFQYYREEENGRGNFPPRFSGLQFPNYSSELNVNALELDDSALYLCASSPLRGEAFFGQGTRLTVV.

The chain combines TRBV6-2 or TRBV6-3 with TRBJ1-1; a possible D gene is TRBD1 (5 bases). Per germline, CDR1 MNHEY and CDR2 SVGEGT. The length of the CDR3 is 14 residues. V was shortened by 2 bases and J by 1 base, with 8 bases between the two germline ends. The CDR3 sequence: CASSYAGQNTEAFF. CDR3 nucleotide sequence: TGTGCCAGCAGTTACGCGGGGCAGAACACTGAAGCTTTCTTT.